These 12 T cell receptor beta chains were sequenced from one sample in a study of long-term antiretroviral therapy in people with HIV. A v3.0 immunoSEQ assay was performed at survey level. The method was immunoSEQ multiplex PCR; TCRdb's version includes in-frame clones alone and lacks a portion of them. The sample records about 27,000 clones, around four fifths being singletons. The sequenced sample was unsorted PBMCs, obtained 0.8 years before starting antiretroviral therapy. The source is a man aged 18 to 29 with HIV.

The chain combines TRBV6-4 with TRBJ2-3, with 9 bases matching TRBD1. Germline CDR1 MRHNA, CDR2 SNTAGT. The CDR3 is made up of 16 amino acids. The V segment lost 0 bases and the J segment 1 base; nucleotides outside the gene matches: 2. The CDR3 bases are TGTGCCAGCAGTGACTCGACAGGGGGAGGCACAGATACGCAGTATTTT. Residues: CASSDSTGGGTDTQYF.

The CDR3 reads CAWSAQGVGRSQHF. The CDR3 DNA reads TGTGCCTGGAGTGCACAGGGGGTGGGTCGGTCCCAGCATTTT. The chain recombines TRBV30 with TRBJ1-5; 8 positions agree with TRBD1. This CDR3 spans 14 amino acids. CDR1 and CDR2 (germline): GTSNPN, SVGIG (reference sequence). V was pared by 1 base and J by 11 bases, with 10 bases of the junction left unmatched.

The V call is TRBV5-1, the J call TRBJ2-7; TRBD2 matches 8 bases. Germline CDR1 is SGHRS and CDR2 is YFSETQ. V lost 1 base, J lost 2 bases, and 2 bases stayed unmatched. CDR3 length equals 14 residues. The CDR3 region is CASSLSGRAYEQYF. Written as DNA, the CDR3 is TGCGCCAGCAGCTTGTCCGGGAGGGCCTACGAGCAGTACTTC.

V usage is TRBV10-3 and J usage is TRBJ2-1; 9 bases match TRBD2. Germline trimming cut 0 bases from V and 3 bases from J; bases unmatched to any gene: 12. The CDR3 consists of 19 residues. From germline, CDR1 is ENHRY and CDR2 SYGVKD. The CDR3 DNA reads as TGTGCCATCAGTGAGTCAGTAGTGGCTAGCGGGGAAGGCTACAATGAGCAGTTCTTC. As protein: CAISESVVASGEGYNEQFF.

The CDR3 coding sequence is TGTGCCAGCAGCCTTGGTCCCCAAGAGACCCAGTACTTC. This gives the protein CASSLGPQETQYF. The chain links TRBV7-8 to TRBJ2-5, with D hard to call. The CDR3 is 13 residues long. Germline loops: CDR1 SGHVS, CDR2 FQNEAQ. V shed 5 bases and J shed 1 base, with 8 bases lying between them. The complete variable domain, with remaining parts taken from reference TRBV7-8 and TRBJ2-5, reads GAGVSQSPRYKVAKRGQDVALRCDPISGHVSLFWYQQALGQGPEFLTYFQNEAQLDKSGLPSDRFFAERPEGSVSTLKIQRTQQEDSAVYLCASSLGPQETQYFGPGTRLLVL.

The chain joins TRBV27 to TRBJ2-3; TRBD2 matches at 11 bases. V lost 6 bases, J lost 3 bases, and 8 bases stayed unmatched. CDR3 length equals 16 residues. Germline CDR1 MNHEY, CDR2 SMNVEV (reference sequence). The CDR3 bases are TGTGCCAGCAGACCACTAGCGGGAGTCCGGACAGATACGCAGTATTTT. Translation gives CASRPLAGVRTDTQYF.

The rearrangement joins TRBV5-1 to TRBJ2-1, with D possibly TRBD1 on 6 matching bases. The CDR3 has 13 residues. Deletions cut 0 bases from V and 8 bases from J, with 9 bases between. Germline V gives CDR1 SGHRS, CDR2 YFSETQ. CDR3 protein: CASSLVTGHEQFF. In DNA form, the CDR3 reads TGCGCCAGCAGCTTGGTTACAGGGCATGAGCAGTTCTTC.

This clone appeared a few times. The chain links TRBV4-3 to TRBJ2-2; TRBD1 might be the D (7 bases). Germline-derived CDR1 and CDR2 are LGHNA and YSLEER. The CDR3 has 16 amino acids. With 0 bases removed from V and 2 bases from J, the gap between germline ends came to 10 bases. The CDR3 region is CASSQEEGANTGELFF. CDR3 nucleotide sequence: TGCGCCAGCAGCCAAGAGGAGGGGGCCAACACCGGGGAGCTGTTTTTT.

The rearrangement uses TRBV15 and TRBJ2-3, with 7 positions matching TRBD2. V was clipped by 5 bases and J by 4 bases; unmatched bases: 9. The CDR3 sequence is 15 residues long. Germline assignment: CDR1 LNHNV and CDR2 YYDKDF (reference sequence). The CDR3 region has the DNA TGTGCCACCAGCGCCCCCGGAACTAGCGCAGATACGCAGTATTTT. Protein product: CATSAPGTSADTQYF.

This chain links TRBV5-1 with TRBJ2-5; D remains unclear. V was shortened by 2 bases and J by 1 base, with 18 bases between the two germline ends. Germline V lookup: CDR1 SGHRS, CDR2 YFSETQ. The CDR3 extends over 17 amino acids. The DNA for the CDR3 is TGCGCCAGCAGCTTCCAATCCCTCGGAGAGGCCCAAGAGACCCAGTACTTC. Protein sequence: CASSFQSLGEAQETQYF. Based on the CDR3 plus reference TRBV5-1 and TRBJ2-5, the full variable domain is KAGVTQTPRYLIKTRGQQVTLSCSPISGHRSVSWYQQTPGQGLQFLFEYFSETQRNKGNFPGRFSGRQFSNSRSEMNVSTLELGDSALYLCASSFQSLGEAQETQYFGPGTRLLVL.

V usage is TRBV10-3 and J usage is TRBJ1-1; D possibly corresponds to TRBD1 (6 bases). CDR1 ENHRY and CDR2 SYGVKD come from the germline V gene. This CDR3 has 17 amino acids. V was trimmed by 3 bases and J by 1 base, leaving 18 bases between them. CDR3 DNA: TGTGCCATCAGTGATCCCCTCAAGGGGGGCAGGAACACTGAAGCTTTCTTT. It codes for CAISDPLKGGRNTEAFF.

This chain links TRBV18 with TRBJ2-2; D is possibly TRBD2 (5 bases). The V end lost 1 base, the J end lost 5 bases, and 11 bases lay between the germline ends. In germline, CDR1 is KGHSH, CDR2 LQKENI. This CDR3 is 15 amino acids long. This CDR3 reads CASSPQSGRTGELFF. The CDR3 DNA is TGTGCCAGCTCACCACAATCGGGAAGAACCGGGGAGCTGTTTTTT.